The present entry profiles one T cell receptor (beta chain) with its context. The length of the CDR3 is 15 residues. Germline V gene data show CDR1 as SGHTA and CDR2 as FQGNSA. The V end was cut by 5 bases, the J end by 2 bases, with 15 bases between. Each PCR replicate from the sorted subsets contained about 200 ng DNA, which is about 31,000 T cell genomes. Some clones are missing from TCRdb's copy, which holds only in-frame ones; the method was immunoSEQ multiplex PCR. The sample lists 2 million to 3 million clones; 93% were seen once. The data stem from a study of shared clonotypes between healthy human individuals.

V is TRBV7-2 and J is TRBJ2-5, with D possibly being TRBD1 (5 bases). Sequencing used naive CD4+ T cells from PBMCs. Described subset: CD45RA+ positively selected. The receptor was derived from a man aged 18 to 35 in good health. Some clones in this sample may be carry-over from other donors' samples. CDR3 amino acids: CASSPLRGKQETQYF. CDR3 bases: TGTGCCAGCAGCCCCCTTAGGGGCAAGCAAGAGACCCAGTACTTC.